The next 32 T cell receptor beta chains were all read from a single sample in a study of metastatic and nonmetastatic thyroid tumors. Thyroid surgery had not been preceded by any treatment in any patient. Through MiXCR, TCRdb re-clonotyped the PCR reads. The sample shows under 20,000 clones, around a third of them seen only once. The sequenced sample was tumor tissue. The source is a male donor with papillary thyroid cancer or a benign thyroid nodule (not recorded which). Some clones in this sample may be carry-over from other donors' samples.

The V and J genes are TRBV5-5 and TRBJ1-2, with a tentative D call TRBD1 (5 bases). The germline V gene encodes CDR1 SGHKS and CDR2 YYEKEE (reference sequence). Between the trimmed V and J ends, which lost 0 bases and 4 bases, there was a span of 7 bases. This CDR3 has 13 residues. The CDR3 bases are TGTGCCAGCAGCTTGGGGGGGTCCTATGGCTACACCTTC. It translates to CASSLGGSYGYTF.

This clone appeared a few times. This could be a read error, since a much larger clone is one nucleotide away. This chain connects TRBV2 to TRBJ2-2; D unclear. Germline V CDR1 and CDR2: SNHLY, FYNNEI. V was trimmed by 6 bases and J by 7 bases, leaving 6 bases between them. This CDR3 spans 11 amino acids. CDR3 nucleotides: TGTGCCAGCAGCAAACACGGGGAGCTGTTTTTT. Its translation is CASSKHGELFF. The full variable domain, rest sourced from reference TRBV2 and TRBJ2-2, is EPEVTQTPSHQVTQMGQEVILRCVPISNHLYFYWYRQILGQKVEFLVSFYNNEISEKSEIFDDQFSVERPDGSNFTLKIRSTKLEDSAMYFCASSKHGELFFGEGSRLTVL.

This clone has more than one count but fewer than ten. An end of the junction does not agree with germline; a read error may underlie this. V gene TRBV19 combines with J gene TRBJ2-7, with no clear D. The CDR3 loop spans 14 amino acids. In germline, CDR1 is LNHDA, CDR2 SQIVND (reference sequence). This chain's CDR3 is CASSIAQTSYDQYF. For the CDR3, the DNA is TGTGCCAGTAGTATAGCCCAGACATCCTACGATCAGTACTTC.

The sample holds one count of this clone. CDR3 protein: CASSLGRLRDPGSQYF. Here the CDR3 DNA reads TGTGCCAGCAGCTTAGGCCGTCTCCGGGACCCCGGGTCCCAGTACTTC. The V and J genes are TRBV7-9 and TRBJ2-5; either TRBD1 or TRBD2 may fit D (5 bases each). CDR3 length: 16 amino acids. CDR1 is SEHNR and CDR2 is FQNEAQ in the germline V gene (reference sequence). Deletions cut 1 base from V and 9 bases from J, with 21 bases between.

By frequency in the sample, this clone is medium-sized. J is TRBJ1-2 and V is TRBV27, with a weak D call TRBD1 (5 bases). CDR1 MNHEY and CDR2 SMNVEV come from the germline V gene (reference sequence). The CDR3 runs 10 residues. Between the trimmed V and J ends, which lost 5 bases and 12 bases, there was a span of 10 bases. CDR3 region: CASSGRGDTF. The CDR3 DNA sequence: TGTGCCAGCAGTGGGAGGGGCGACACCTTC.

This chain links TRBV6-5 with TRBJ1-2; D unclear. Between the trimmed V and J ends, which lost 0 bases and 9 bases, there was a span of 8 bases. The germline V gene has CDR1 MNHEY and CDR2 SVGAGI. The CDR3 is made up of 12 amino acids. The CDR3: CASSYSRISYTF. The CDR3 DNA reads TGTGCCAGCAGTTACTCCAGAATTAGCTACACCTTC.

This clone showed up many times. The chain employs TRBV5-5 and TRBJ2-5; TRBD2 might be the D (5 bases). Germline V CDR1 and CDR2: SGHKS, YYEKEE (reference sequence). The CDR3 runs 12 residues. The germline V and J ends were trimmed by 4 bases and 4 bases, with 8 bases remaining between them. Written as DNA, the CDR3 is TGTGCCAGCAGCACCGCGGGAGAGACCCAGTACTTC. Amino acids: CASSTAGETQYF.

This clone appeared many times. This chain joins TRBV5-1 and TRBJ2-4, with 9 bases lining up with TRBD2. V shed 4 bases and J 0 bases; nucleotides not matched to a gene: 5. The CDR3 is 16 residues long. Germline V gives CDR1 SGHRS, CDR2 YFSETQ. DNA for the CDR3: TGCGCCAGCAGCGGGGGACTAGCAGAAGCCAAAAACATTCAGTACTTC. Translating it yields CASSGGLAEAKNIQYF.

About this clone: Germline is not matched at one junction end, which may reflect a read error. This chain joins TRBV20-1 and TRBJ1-2; 7 nucleotides match TRBD1. CDR1 and CDR2 from the germline V gene are DFQATT and SNEGSKA (reference sequence). CDR3 length: 15 amino acids. The CDR3 DNA is TGCAGTGCTAGCTTATTCGGGACAGTATCCTATGTCTACACCTTC. This gives the protein CSASLFGTVSYVYTF.

The chain uses TRBV5-1 and TRBJ2-7, with TRBD1 as a possible D gene (6 bases). The CDR3 sequence is 15 residues long. V shed 4 bases and J shed 4 bases, with 18 bases lying between them. Looked up from germline, CDR1 is SGHRS and CDR2 is YFSETQ. The DNA for the CDR3 is TGCGCCAGCAGCACACAGGGATCCATATCATACGAGCAGTACTTC. Protein product: CASSTQGSISYEQYF.

By sample share, this clone is medium-sized. The chain joins TRBV20-1 to TRBJ2-2; D uncertain. The germline gives CDR1 DFQATT, CDR2 SNEGSKA (reference sequence). The CDR3 runs to 14 residues. Trimming left V 1 base short and J 5 bases short, with 11 bases between. The CDR3 reads CSARVARQTGELFF. CDR3 DNA: TGCAGTGCTAGAGTCGCCAGGCAAACCGGGGAGCTGTTTTTT.

By frequency in the sample, this clone is large. This chain joins TRBV30 and TRBJ1-4; D unresolved. V gave up 0 bases and J gave up 8 bases, with 7 bases separating them. The CDR3 spans 12 residues. CDR1 and CDR2 from the germline V gene are GTSNPN and SVGIG (reference sequence). The DNA for the CDR3 is TGTGCCTGGAGTGTACTAAGGGAAAAACTGTTTTTT. Translation: CAWSVLREKLFF. Using reference TRBV30 and TRBJ1-4 for the parts outside the CDR3, the full variable domain is SQTIHQWPATLVQPVGSPLSLECTVEGTSNPNLYWYRQAAGRGLQLLFYSVGIGQISSEVPQNLSASRPQDRQFILSSKKLLLSDSGFYLCAWSVLREKLFFGSGTQLSVL.

This clone was seen a few times. The CDR3 spells CASSLRGGDEQYF. The CDR3, as DNA: TGTGCCAGCAGTTTACGAGGTGGGGACGAGCAGTACTTC. The chain joins TRBV28 to TRBJ2-7; D not resolved. CDR1 MDHEN and CDR2 SYDVKM come from the germline V gene. V was cut by 2 bases and J by 5 bases, with 10 bases left in between. The CDR3 length is 13 residues.

This clone appeared a few times. This rearrangement joins TRBV6-1 to TRBJ1-5, with D unclear. V shed 2 bases and J shed 0 bases, with 14 bases lying between them. Germline V lookup: CDR1 MNHNS, CDR2 SASEGT. CDR3 length: 17 amino acids. The CDR3: CASSERASRYSNQPQHF. CDR3 DNA: TGTGCCAGCAGTGAACGGGCATCAAGATATAGCAATCAGCCCCAGCATTTT.

Details on this clone: The conserved final phenylalanine or tryptophan is absent from the CDR3, which likely points to a read error. The CDR3 spells CASSLVSISEDEQYL. CDR3 DNA: TGTGCCAGCAGCTTAGTTTCTATCTCCGAAGACGAGCAGTACCTC. The chain recombines TRBV7-2 with TRBJ2-7; D unclear. Germline assignment: CDR1 SGHTA and CDR2 FQGNSA. V lost 1 base and J lost 5, with 15 bases in between. This CDR3 is built from 15 residues.

This clone was detected once. The chain couples TRBV6-1 to TRBJ2-1, with D possibly matching TRBD2 (6 bases). From germline, CDR1 is MNHNS and CDR2 SASEGT. V gave up 2 bases and J gave up 7 bases, with 24 bases separating them. This CDR3 has 18 residues. As DNA, the CDR3 is TGTGCCAGCAGTGAAAACAGCCTGCGGGCATCTAGCGCGAATGAGCAGTTCTTC. It yields the protein CASSENSLRASSANEQFF.

The table lists this clone with a few counts. The rearrangement links TRBV19 to TRBJ2-7; D is unclear. With 7 bases removed from V and 1 base from J, the gap between germline ends came to 14 bases. The V gene's germline CDR1 is LNHDA and CDR2 SQIVND (reference sequence). The CDR3 extends over 14 amino acids. CDR3 region: CASICMPSSYEQYF. The CDR3 nucleotides are TGTGCCAGTATTTGTATGCCATCTTCCTACGAGCAGTACTTC.

The rearrangement joins TRBV11-2 to TRBJ2-7, with 8 nucleotides matching TRBD2. The DNA matches TRBJ2-1 better at its end, which makes the J call doubtful. The CDR3 length is 17 residues. Germline CDR1 SGHAT, CDR2 FQNNGV. CDR3 DNA: TGTGCCAGCAGCTTTGTGTCGCCCCCGGGCGGCGGGGGGCTGCAGTTCTTC. As protein: CASSFVSPPGGGGLQFF.

V is TRBV20-1 and J is TRBJ2-7; possibly TRBD1 for D (7 bases). Germline CDR1 and CDR2: DFQATT and SNEGSKA (reference sequence). The V gene lost 4 bases and the J gene lost 2 bases, with 12 bases spanning the gap. The CDR3 is made up of 13 amino acids. CDR3 bases: TGCAGTGCTAACCAGGGGGGCGCCTACGAGCAGTACTTC. Its translation is CSANQGGAYEQYF.

This clone was seen repeatedly, ten times or more. This chain connects TRBV5-5 to TRBJ2-1, with TRBD2 matching 10 bases. Germline V gene lookup returns CDR1 SGHKS and CDR2 YYEKEE (reference sequence). There are 15 residues in the CDR3. Trimming at V came to 3 bases and at J to 8 bases, leaving 8 bases not matched to a gene. This CDR3 reads CASSSAGGPVYEQFF. CDR3 DNA sequence: TGTGCCAGCAGCTCAGCGGGGGGGCCGGTATATGAGCAGTTCTTC.

This clone was detected ten times or more. V is TRBV10-2 and J is TRBJ1-5; D is unclear. In germline, CDR1 is WSHSY, CDR2 SAAADI. This CDR3 is 14 amino acids long. Trimming stripped 4 bases from V and 0 bases from J, with 7 bases between. The CDR3 spells CASSAAYSNQPQHF. In DNA form, the CDR3 reads TGCGCCAGCAGTGCGGCATATAGCAATCAGCCCCAGCATTTT.

The chain is built from TRBV27 and TRBJ2-7; 7 positions match TRBD2. This CDR3 is built from 17 residues. J lost 3 bases, V lost 2 bases, and 13 bases had no gene match. Germline V gene sequence: CDR1 MNHEY, CDR2 SMNVEV (reference sequence). The CDR3 protein is CASSLGASGAVDYEQYF. In nucleotides, the CDR3 is TGTGCCAGCAGTTTAGGAGCTAGCGGAGCCGTTGACTACGAGCAGTACTTC.

V gene TRBV5-1 combines with J gene TRBJ2-7; perhaps TRBD1 as D (6 bases). Germline CDR1 is SGHRS and CDR2 is YFSETQ. V was clipped by 0 bases and J by 3 bases, with 16 bases between them. The CDR3 runs 16 residues. The CDR3 DNA reads as TGCGCCAGCAGCTTGGTACACCGGGACATACGCTACGAGCAGTACTTC. This gives the protein CASSLVHRDIRYEQYF. Together with reference TRBV5-1 and TRBJ2-7, the CDR3 gives the full variable domain: KAGVTQTPRYLIKTRGQQVTLSCSPISGHRSVSWYQQTPGQGLQFLFEYFSETQRNKGNFPGRFSGRQFSNSRSEMNVSTLELGDSALYLCASSLVHRDIRYEQYFGPGTRLTVT.

The rearrangement links TRBV9 to TRBJ2-2; 11 nucleotides match TRBD2. The CDR3 is 14 amino acids. The V gene end was trimmed by 3 bases and the J gene end by 6 bases; junction bases not matched to a gene: 1. CDR1 is SGDLS, CDR2 YYNGEE, per germline. CDR3 bases: TGTGCCAGCAGCGCACTAGCGGGAGCCGGGGAGCTGTTTTTT. This gives the protein CASSALAGAGELFF. Filled out from reference TRBV9 and TRBJ2-2, the complete variable domain reads DSGVTQTPKHLITATGQRVTLRCSPRSGDLSVYWYQQSLDQGLQFLIQYYNGEERAKGNILERFSAQQFPDLHSELNLSSLELGDSALYFCASSALAGAGELFFGEGSRLTVL.

This clone showed up many times. This CDR3 reads CASRRRREETQYF. The DNA of the CDR3 is TGTGCCAGCAGGCGACGGAGGGAAGAGACCCAGTACTTC. The V gene is TRBV2, the J gene TRBJ2-5; the D gene is possibly TRBD2 (6 bases). Germline V gives CDR1 SNHLY, CDR2 FYNNEI. V lost 6 bases and J lost 3, with 11 bases in between. This CDR3 is built from 13 residues.

On this clone: An end of the junction differs from the germline gene, which may be a read error. DNA of the CDR3: TGCAGTGCTAGAACACCCGGCAGGTTTCTTCGAGGCTGCACCTTC. As protein: CSARTPGRFLRGCTF. The rearrangement joins TRBV20-1 to TRBJ1-2, with D uncertain. The CDR3 has 15 residues. The germline CDR1 and CDR2 sequences are DFQATT and SNEGSKA (reference sequence).

The rearrangement links TRBV20-1 to TRBJ2-7, with TRBD2 identical over 7 bases. The ends lost 6 bases at V and 4 bases at J; junction bases unmatched: 24. This CDR3 has 18 amino acids. Germline lookup yields CDR1 DFQATT and CDR2 SNEGSKA (reference sequence). The CDR3 DNA reads as TGCAGTGCAAGGGGCTCCAGGTGGCCCCTAGCGGTACAATACGAGCAGTACTTC. It encodes CSARGSRWPLAVQYEQYF.

In this sample, this clone turned up many times. A much larger clonotype is one base distant, so this may be a read error. The sample holds other DNA sequences that translate to the same CDR3. The genes are TRBV27 and TRBJ2-5; tentatively, D is TRBD1 (5 bases). Trimming cost V 6 bases and J 5 bases, with 13 bases left between them. The CDR3 is 13 residues long. Per the germline V gene, CDR1 is MNHEY and CDR2 is SMNVEV (reference sequence). CDR3 DNA sequence: TGTGCCAGCAGACAAGGGGCGTGGGAGACCCAGTACTTC. It codes for CASRQGAWETQYF.

This clone is termed medium-sized. The chain joins TRBV6-1 to TRBJ2-7, with D possibly TRBD2 on 6 matching bases. Germline V lookup: CDR1 MNHNS, CDR2 SASEGT. Trimming pared 4 bases from V and 6 bases from J, leaving 13 bases between. The CDR3 is 13 residues long. This CDR3 is CASSVEGIFEQYF. In DNA form, the CDR3 reads TGTGCCAGCAGTGTGGAGGGTATATTCGAGCAGTACTTC.

With regard to this clone: An end of the junction differs from the germline gene, which may be a read error. The genes are TRBV5-1 and TRBJ2-3; 7 bases are shared with TRBD2. Germline V gene data show CDR1 as SGHRS and CDR2 as YFSETQ. The CDR3 consists of 18 residues. CDR3 loop: CSSSLVASGGGYTDTQYF. The CDR3 nucleotides are TGCTCCAGCAGCTTGGTGGCTAGCGGAGGAGGTTACACAGATACGCAGTATTTT.

This clone came up many times. V usage is TRBV12-3 or TRBV12-4 and J usage is TRBJ1-5, with a weak D call TRBD1 (5 bases). This CDR3 is built from 16 residues. V lost 2 bases to trimming and J lost 1 base, with 12 bases between them. The CDR3, as DNA: TGTGCCAGCAGTTTATATCAGGGTACGAGCAATCAGCCCCAGCATTTT. It yields the protein CASSLYQGTSNQPQHF.

This clone was found many times. The genes are TRBV7-9 and TRBJ2-3; D not resolved. Trimming removed 1 base at V and 11 bases at J, with 10 bases between. The CDR3 runs to 12 residues. The germline V gene encodes CDR1 SEHNR and CDR2 FQNEAQ (reference sequence). CDR3 DNA sequence: TGTGCCAGCAGCTTAGGTTCGGAAAAGCAGTATTTT. Protein sequence: CASSLGSEKQYF.